The TCR beta chain under discussion was sequenced for a study of T cell repertoires in cytomegalovirus infection. Study background: Public TCR beta signatures were indicative of both CMV infection and a matching HLA type.

This clonotype has a handful of counts. Antigen specificity is unknown. Study-level points and caveats: Identification of carriers of CMV plus the relevant HLA was achieved through cumulative public TCR beta family frequency.

Each CDR3 protein is one row after TCRdb ran MiXCR on the reads. The sample carries hundreds of thousands of distinct CDR3 sequences, less than 35% recorded once. The source material was cultured CD8+ T cells from PBMCs, sampled from culture after CMV antigen stimulation. This receptor was taken from a human donor in good health (CMV status not recorded). Some clones in this sample may be carry-over from other donors' samples.

CDR3 nucleotide sequence: TGTGCCAGCAGCGACGATGGAGGGAAGTATGGCAATCAGCCCCAGCATTTT. Translation gives CASSDDGGKYGNQPQHF. The chain is built from TRBV7-6 and TRBJ1-5; D remains ambiguous. Germline-derived CDR1 and CDR2 are SGHVS and FNYEAQ. The CDR3 covers 17 residues. V was clipped by 5 bases and J by 2 bases, with 19 bases between them. Using reference TRBV7-6 and TRBJ1-5 for the parts outside the CDR3, the full variable domain is GAGVSQSPRYKVTKRGQDVALRCDPISGHVSLYWYRQALGQGPEFLTYFNYEAQQDKSGLPNDRFSAERPEGSISTLTIQRTEQRDSAMYRCASSDDGGKYGNQPQHFGDGTRLSIL.